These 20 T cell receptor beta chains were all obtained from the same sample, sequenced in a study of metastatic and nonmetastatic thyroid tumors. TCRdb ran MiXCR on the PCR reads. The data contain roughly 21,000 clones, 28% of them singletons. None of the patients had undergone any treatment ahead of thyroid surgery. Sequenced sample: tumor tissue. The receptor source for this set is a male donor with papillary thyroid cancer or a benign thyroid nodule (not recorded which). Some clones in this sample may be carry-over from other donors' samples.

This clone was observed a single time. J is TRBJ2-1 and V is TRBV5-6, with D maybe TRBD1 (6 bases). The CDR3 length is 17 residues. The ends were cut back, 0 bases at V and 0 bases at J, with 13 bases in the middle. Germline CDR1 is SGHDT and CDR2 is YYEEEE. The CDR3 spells CASSLGGGPSSYNEQFF. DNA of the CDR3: TGTGCCAGCAGCTTGGGTGGGGGCCCTAGCTCCTACAATGAGCAGTTCTTC.

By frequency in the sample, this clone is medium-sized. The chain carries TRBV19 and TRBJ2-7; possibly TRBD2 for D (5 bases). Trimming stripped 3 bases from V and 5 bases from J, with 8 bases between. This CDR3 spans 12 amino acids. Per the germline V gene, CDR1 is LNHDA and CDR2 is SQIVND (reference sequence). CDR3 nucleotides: TGTGCCAGTAGTATCGCGGGCCACGAGCAGTACTTC. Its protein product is CASSIAGHEQYF. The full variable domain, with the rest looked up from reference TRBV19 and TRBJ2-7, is DGGITQSPKYLFRKEGQNVTLSCEQNLNHDAMYWYRQDPGQGLRLIYYSQIVNDFQKGDIAEGYSVSREKKESFPLTVTSAQKNPTAFYLCASSIAGHEQYFGPGTRLTVT.

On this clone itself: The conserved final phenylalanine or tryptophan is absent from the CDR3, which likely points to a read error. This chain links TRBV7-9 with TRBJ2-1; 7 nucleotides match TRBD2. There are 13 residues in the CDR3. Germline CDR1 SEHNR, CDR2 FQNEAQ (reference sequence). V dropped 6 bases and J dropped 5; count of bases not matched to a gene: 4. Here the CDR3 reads CASSLAENNEQFI. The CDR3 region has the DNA TGTGCCAGCAGTCTAGCGGAAAACAATGAGCAGTTCATC.

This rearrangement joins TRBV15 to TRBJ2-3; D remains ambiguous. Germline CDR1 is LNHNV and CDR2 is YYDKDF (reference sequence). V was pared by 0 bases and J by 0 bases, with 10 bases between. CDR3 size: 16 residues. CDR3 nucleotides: TGTGCCACCAGCAGAGATCTGCTATCTAGCACAGATACGCAGTATTTT. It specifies CATSRDLLSSTDTQYF.

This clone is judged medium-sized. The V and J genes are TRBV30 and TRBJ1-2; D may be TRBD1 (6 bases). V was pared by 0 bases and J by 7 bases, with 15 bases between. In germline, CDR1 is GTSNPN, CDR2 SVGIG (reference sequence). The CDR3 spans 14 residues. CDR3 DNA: TGTGCCTGGAGTGTAACACCGGGACACCGTGGCTACACCTTC. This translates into CAWSVTPGHRGYTF. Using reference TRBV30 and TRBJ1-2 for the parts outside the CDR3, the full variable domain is SQTIHQWPATLVQPVGSPLSLECTVEGTSNPNLYWYRQAAGRGLQLLFYSVGIGQISSEVPQNLSASRPQDRQFILSSKKLLLSDSGFYLCAWSVTPGHRGYTFGSGTRLTVV.

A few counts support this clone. CDR3 region: CASSARTPQTEAFF. For the CDR3, the DNA is TGTGCCAGCAGTGCCCGGACACCCCAAACTGAAGCTTTCTTT. The rearrangement uses TRBV6-1 and TRBJ1-1, with a tentative D call TRBD1 (5 bases). V was cut by 4 bases and J by 5 bases, with 14 bases left in between. CDR3 size: 14 residues. Germline V gene lookup returns CDR1 MNHNS and CDR2 SASEGT.

The CDR3 region has the DNA TGTGCCAGCAGCTCCACCAGGGTAAGGTCCTACGAGCAGTACTTC. Protein sequence: CASSSTRVRSYEQYF. This chain joins TRBV11-2 and TRBJ2-7; D is perhaps TRBD1 (5 bases). Germline V gene data show CDR1 as SGHAT and CDR2 as FQNNGV. The ends were cut back, 4 bases at V and 1 base at J, with 14 bases in the middle. This CDR3 spans 15 amino acids. The variable domain in full, completed from reference TRBV11-2 and TRBJ2-7, reads EAGVAQSPRYKIIEKRQSVAFWCNPISGHATLYWYQQILGQGPKLLIQFQNNGVVDDSQLPKDRFSAERLKGVDSTLKIQPAKLEDSAVYLCASSSTRVRSYEQYFGPGTRLTVT.

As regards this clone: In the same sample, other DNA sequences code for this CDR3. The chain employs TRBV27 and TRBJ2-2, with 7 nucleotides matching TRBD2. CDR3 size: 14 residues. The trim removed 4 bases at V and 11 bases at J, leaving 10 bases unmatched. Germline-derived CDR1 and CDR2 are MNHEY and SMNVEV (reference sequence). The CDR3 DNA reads TGTGCCAGCAGTTGGGGGAGGGCCACCCGTGAGCTGTTTTTT. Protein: CASSWGRATRELFF.

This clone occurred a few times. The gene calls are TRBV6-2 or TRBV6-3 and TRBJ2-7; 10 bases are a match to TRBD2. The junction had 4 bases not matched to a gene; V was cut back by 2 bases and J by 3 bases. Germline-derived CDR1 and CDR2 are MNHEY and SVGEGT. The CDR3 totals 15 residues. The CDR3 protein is CASSYGAGGIYEQYF. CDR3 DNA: TGTGCCAGCAGTTACGGAGCGGGGGGGATCTACGAGCAGTACTTC.

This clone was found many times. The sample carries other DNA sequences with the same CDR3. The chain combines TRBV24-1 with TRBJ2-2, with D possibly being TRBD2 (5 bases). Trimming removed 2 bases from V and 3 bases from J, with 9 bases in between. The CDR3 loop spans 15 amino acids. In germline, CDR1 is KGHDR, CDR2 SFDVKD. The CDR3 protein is CATSDSERDTGELFF. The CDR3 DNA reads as TGTGCCACCAGTGATTCGGAGAGGGACACCGGGGAGCTGTTTTTT.

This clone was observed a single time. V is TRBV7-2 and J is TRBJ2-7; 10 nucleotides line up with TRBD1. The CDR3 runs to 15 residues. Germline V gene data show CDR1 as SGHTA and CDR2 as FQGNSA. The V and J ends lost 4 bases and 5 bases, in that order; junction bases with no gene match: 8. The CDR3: CASSSSPGQGNEQYF. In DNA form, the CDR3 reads TGTGCCAGCAGCTCATCCCCGGGACAGGGGAACGAGCAGTACTTC.

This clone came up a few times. The CDR3: CASRLSGDSNQPQHF. In nucleotides, the CDR3 is TGTGCCAGCCGACTATCGGGGGATAGCAATCAGCCCCAGCATTTT. This chain joins TRBV6-1 and TRBJ1-5; the D gene is possibly TRBD1 (5 bases). V was pared by 8 bases and J by 0 bases, with 14 bases between. The CDR3 loop spans 15 amino acids. Germline V lookup: CDR1 MNHNS, CDR2 SASEGT.

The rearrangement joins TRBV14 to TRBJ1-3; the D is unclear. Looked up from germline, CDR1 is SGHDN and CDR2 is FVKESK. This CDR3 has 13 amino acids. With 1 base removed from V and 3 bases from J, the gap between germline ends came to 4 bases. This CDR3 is CASSQVGGNTIYF. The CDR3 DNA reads TGTGCCAGCAGCCAAGTTGGTGGAAACACCATATATTTT.

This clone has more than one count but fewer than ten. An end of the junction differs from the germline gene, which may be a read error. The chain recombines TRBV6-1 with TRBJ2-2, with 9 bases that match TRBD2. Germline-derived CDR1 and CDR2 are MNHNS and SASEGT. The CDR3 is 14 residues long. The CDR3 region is CASRRLADTGDLFF. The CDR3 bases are TGTGCCAGCAGAAGACTAGCGGACACCGGGGACCTGTTTTTT.

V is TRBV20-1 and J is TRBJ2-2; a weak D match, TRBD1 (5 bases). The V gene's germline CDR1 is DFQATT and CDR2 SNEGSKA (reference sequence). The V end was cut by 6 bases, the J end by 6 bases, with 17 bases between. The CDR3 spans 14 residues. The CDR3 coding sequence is TGCAGTGCAGTACAGGTGCCTCATTCCGGGGAGCTGTTTTTT. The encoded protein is CSAVQVPHSGELFF.

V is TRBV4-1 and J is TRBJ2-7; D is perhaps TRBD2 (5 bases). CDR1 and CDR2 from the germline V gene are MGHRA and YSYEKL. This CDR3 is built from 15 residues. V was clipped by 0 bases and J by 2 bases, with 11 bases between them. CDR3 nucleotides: TGCGCCAGCAGCCAAGAGCTCGGGGTCACCTACGAGCAGTACTTC. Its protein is CASSQELGVTYEQYF.

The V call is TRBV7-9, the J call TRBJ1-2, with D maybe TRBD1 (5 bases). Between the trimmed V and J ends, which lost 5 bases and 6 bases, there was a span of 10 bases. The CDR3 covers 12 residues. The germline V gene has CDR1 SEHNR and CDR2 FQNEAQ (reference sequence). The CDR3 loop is CASSAGIDGYTF. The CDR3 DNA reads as TGTGCCAGCAGCGCAGGGATAGATGGCTACACCTTC.

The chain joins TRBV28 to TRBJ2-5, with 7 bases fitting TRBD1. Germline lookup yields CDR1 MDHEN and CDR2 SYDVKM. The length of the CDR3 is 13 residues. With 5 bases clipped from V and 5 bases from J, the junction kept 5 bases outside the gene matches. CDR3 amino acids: CASSRRGSETQYF. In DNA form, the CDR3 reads TGTGCCAGCAGTCGCAGGGGGTCGGAGACCCAGTACTTC.

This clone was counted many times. CDR3 sequence reads: CASSPSATNYGYTF. The CDR3 region has the DNA TGTGCCAGCAGCCCCTCGGCAACGAACTATGGCTACACCTTC. The chain employs TRBV9 and TRBJ1-2; D gene unclear. Germline loops: CDR1 SGDLS, CDR2 YYNGEE. The CDR3 totals 14 residues. The germline V and J ends were trimmed by 4 bases and 2 bases, with 12 bases remaining between them.

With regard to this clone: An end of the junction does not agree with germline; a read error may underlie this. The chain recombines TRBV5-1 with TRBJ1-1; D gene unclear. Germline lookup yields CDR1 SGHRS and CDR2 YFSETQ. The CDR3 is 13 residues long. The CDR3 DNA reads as TGCGCCAGTAGCTTGCAGTTAATGGCTGAAGCTCTCTTT. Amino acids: CASSLQLMAEALF. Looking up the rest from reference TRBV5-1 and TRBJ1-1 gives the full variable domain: KAGVTQTPRYLIKTRGQQVTLSCSPISGHRSVSWYQQTPGQGLQFLFEYFSETQRNKGNFPGRFSGRQFSNSRSEMNVSTLELGDSALYLCASSLQLMAEALFGQGTRLTVV.